This TCR beta chain was profiled in a study of beta chain features in type 1 diabetes. The V end lost 4 bases, the J end lost 4 bases, and 13 bases lay between the germline ends. Germline V gene lookup returns CDR1 MNHNS and CDR2 SASEGT. CDR3 length: 14 amino acids. Every isolated RNA sample was fully reverse transcribed, so sequencing captured expressed TCRB transcripts. Measured with immunoSEQ multiplex PCR; TCRdb has only the in-frame clones, and not every one. The sample lists some 410,000 clones, approximately 10% occurring once. Sequenced input: naive CD4+ T cells from blood. The sequence derives from a woman aged 18-29 years in good health. This chain links TRBV6-1 with TRBJ1-2; D unclear. CDR3 bases: TGTGCCAGCAGTGTTTACGACTCCTCCTATGGCTACACCTTC. This translates into CASSVYDSSYGYTF.